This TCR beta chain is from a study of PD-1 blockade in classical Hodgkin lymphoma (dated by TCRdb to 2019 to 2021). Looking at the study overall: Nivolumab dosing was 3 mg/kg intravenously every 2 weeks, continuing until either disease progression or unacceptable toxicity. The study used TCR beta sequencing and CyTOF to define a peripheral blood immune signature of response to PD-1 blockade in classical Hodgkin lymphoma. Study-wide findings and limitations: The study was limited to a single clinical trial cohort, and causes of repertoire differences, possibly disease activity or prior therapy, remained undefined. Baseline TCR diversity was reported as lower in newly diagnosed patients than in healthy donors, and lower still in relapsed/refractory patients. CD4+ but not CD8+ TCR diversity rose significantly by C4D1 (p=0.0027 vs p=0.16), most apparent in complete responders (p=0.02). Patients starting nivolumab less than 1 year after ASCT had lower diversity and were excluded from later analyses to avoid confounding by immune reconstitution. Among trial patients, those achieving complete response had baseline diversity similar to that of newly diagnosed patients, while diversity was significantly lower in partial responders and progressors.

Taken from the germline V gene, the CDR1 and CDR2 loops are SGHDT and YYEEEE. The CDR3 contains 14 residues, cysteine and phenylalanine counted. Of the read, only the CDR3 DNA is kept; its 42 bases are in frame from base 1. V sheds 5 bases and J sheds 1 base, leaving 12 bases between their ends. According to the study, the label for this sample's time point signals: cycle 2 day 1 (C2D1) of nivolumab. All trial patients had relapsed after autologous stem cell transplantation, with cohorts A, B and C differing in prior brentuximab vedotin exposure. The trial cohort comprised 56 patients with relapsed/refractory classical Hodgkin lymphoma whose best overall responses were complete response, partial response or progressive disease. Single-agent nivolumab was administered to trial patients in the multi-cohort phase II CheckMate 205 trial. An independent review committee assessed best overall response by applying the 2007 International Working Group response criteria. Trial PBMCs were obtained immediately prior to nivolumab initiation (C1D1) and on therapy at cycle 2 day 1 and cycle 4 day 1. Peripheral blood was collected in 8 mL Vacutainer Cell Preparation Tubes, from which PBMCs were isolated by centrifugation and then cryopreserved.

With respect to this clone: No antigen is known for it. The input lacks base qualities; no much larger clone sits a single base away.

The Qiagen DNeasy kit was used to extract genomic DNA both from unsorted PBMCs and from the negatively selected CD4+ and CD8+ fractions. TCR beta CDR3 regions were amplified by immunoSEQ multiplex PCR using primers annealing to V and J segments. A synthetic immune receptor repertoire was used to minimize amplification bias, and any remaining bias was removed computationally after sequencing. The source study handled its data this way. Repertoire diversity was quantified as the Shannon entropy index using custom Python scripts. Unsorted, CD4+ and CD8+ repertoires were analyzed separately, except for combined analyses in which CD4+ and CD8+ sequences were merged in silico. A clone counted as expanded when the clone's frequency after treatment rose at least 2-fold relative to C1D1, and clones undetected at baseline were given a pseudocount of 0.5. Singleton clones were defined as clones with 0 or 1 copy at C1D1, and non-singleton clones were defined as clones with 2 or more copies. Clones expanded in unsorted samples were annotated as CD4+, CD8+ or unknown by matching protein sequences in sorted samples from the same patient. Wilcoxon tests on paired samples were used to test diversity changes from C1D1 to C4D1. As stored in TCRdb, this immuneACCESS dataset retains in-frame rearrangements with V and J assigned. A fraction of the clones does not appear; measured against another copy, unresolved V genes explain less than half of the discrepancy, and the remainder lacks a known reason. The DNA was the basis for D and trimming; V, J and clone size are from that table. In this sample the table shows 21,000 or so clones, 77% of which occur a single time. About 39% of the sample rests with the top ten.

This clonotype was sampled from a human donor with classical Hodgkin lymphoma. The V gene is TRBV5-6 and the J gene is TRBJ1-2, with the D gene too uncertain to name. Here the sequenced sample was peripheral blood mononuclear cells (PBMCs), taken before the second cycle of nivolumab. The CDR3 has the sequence CASSLQSNNYGYTF. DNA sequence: TGTGCCAGCAGTTTACAGAGTAATAACTATGGCTACACCTTC.